A selection of T cell receptor beta chains follows, all from one sample in a study of Graves' ophthalmopathy and Graves' hyperthyroidism. TCRdb passed the multiplex PCR reads through MiXCR, listing each CDR3 protein once. The top ten hold about 10% of the sample, which has about half a million distinct CDR3 sequences, approximately 14% seen once. The sequencing sample was made of blood. The receptors were sampled from a woman aged 25 to 45 with Graves' ophthalmopathy. Both conserved end residues are part of each CDR3. D genes are given only for firm matches. Size values are once, few and many counts, or a class for expanded clones, and some rows have none.

V gene: TRBV19; clone size: many; J gene: TRBJ1-1; D gene: TRBD1; CDR3 DNA: TGTGCCAGTAGGAAACGGACAGGGTATGAGAACACTGAAGCTTTCTTT; CDR3 protein: CASRKRTGYENTEAFF
V gene: TRBV12-3/TRBV12-4; clone size: many; J gene: TRBJ1-1; D gene: -; CDR3 DNA: TGTGCCAGCAGCCCCCGGGGATTCAACACTGAAGCTTTCTTT; CDR3 protein: CASSPRGFNTEAFF
V gene: TRBV27; clone size: many; J gene: TRBJ2-2; D gene: TRBD1; CDR3 DNA: TGTGCCAGCCGAGGGGCTCGGACAGGGAACACCGGGGAGCTGTTTTTT; CDR3 protein: CASRGARTGNTGELFF
V gene: TRBV12-3/TRBV12-4; clone size: many; J gene: TRBJ1-3; D gene: -; CDR3 DNA: TGTGCCAGCAGTTTGGGTCTGCGGCAGGGAGGAAACACCATATATTTT; CDR3 protein: CASSLGLRQGGNTIYF
V gene: TRBV20-1; clone size: once; J gene: TRBJ1-1; D gene: TRBD1; CDR3 DNA: TGCAGTGCTATGCAGGGGGCGAACGAAGCTTTCTTT; CDR3 protein: CSAMQGANEAFF
V gene: TRBV6-5; clone size: -; J gene: TRBJ2-2; D gene: TRBD2; CDR3 DNA: TGTGCCAGCAGTTACGGCGGGGGGGGCGCAGGTCCCGGGGAGCTGTTTTTT; CDR3 protein: CASSYGGGGAGPGELFF
V gene: TRBV27; clone size: once; J gene: TRBJ2-7; D gene: -; CDR3 DNA: TGTGCCAGCAGTTTATCGATGGGAACAGGCTACGAGCAGTACTTC; CDR3 protein: CASSLSMGTGYEQYF
V gene: TRBV27; clone size: many; J gene: TRBJ1-1; D gene: -; CDR3 DNA: TGTGCCAGTCGCTACGCTGAAGCTTTCTTT; CDR3 protein: CASRYAEAFF
V gene: TRBV6-1; clone size: many; J gene: TRBJ2-7; D gene: TRBD1; CDR3 DNA: TGTGCCAGCAGTGTTAGGGGACAGTCCTACGAGCAGTACTTC; CDR3 protein: CASSVRGQSYEQYF
V gene: TRBV5-8; clone size: many; J gene: TRBJ2-4; D gene: -; CDR3 DNA: TGTGCCAGCAGCTCTGGACGGCTAGCCAAAAACATTCAGTACTTC; CDR3 protein: CASSSGRLAKNIQYF
V gene: TRBV18; clone size: few; J gene: TRBJ2-5; D gene: -; CDR3 DNA: TGTGCCAGCTCCCAAACGCCCCGTCAAGAGACCCAGTACTTC; CDR3 protein: CASSQTPRQETQYF
V gene: TRBV27; clone size: many; J gene: TRBJ2-7; D gene: -; CDR3 DNA: TGTGCCAGCAGTCCTCGAATGGGAGAATCTTCCCCCTACGAGCAGTACTTC; CDR3 protein: CASSPRMGESSPYEQYF
V gene: TRBV29-1; clone size: many; J gene: TRBJ1-3; D gene: TRBD1; CDR3 DNA: TGCAGCGCAAAGACCGGGACAGGGCGGAACACCATATATTTT; CDR3 protein: CSAKTGTGRNTIYF
V gene: TRBV4-2; clone size: many; J gene: TRBJ1-3; D gene: -; CDR3 DNA: TGTGCCAGCAGCCAAGATCGATTCGCCAGTGGAAACACCATATATTTT; CDR3 protein: CASSQDRFASGNTIYF
V gene: TRBV28; clone size: many; J gene: TRBJ1-5; D gene: -; CDR3 DNA: TGTGCCAGCCTTAGTAAGGCCCCCAATCAGCCCCAGCATTTT; CDR3 protein: CASLSKAPNQPQHF